This T cell receptor (beta chain) originates from a study of T cell responses to AZD1222 COVID-19 vaccine. The length of the CDR3 is 13 residues. The germline CDR1 and CDR2 sequences are SGDLS and YYNGEE. Trimming left V 0 bases short and J 8 bases short, with 9 bases between. Sequencing used immunoSEQ multiplex PCR; TCRdb keeps in-frame clones, though not all of them. The sample comprises 130,000 to 150,000 clones, approximately 92% of which are singletons, and over 1.5% rests with the top ten. The receptor was derived from an adult in good health. The material was peripheral blood, obtained on day 0 of AZD1222 vaccination. The J gene is TRBJ2-1, the V gene TRBV9; D is unclear. This chain's CDR3 is CASSVVVADEQFF. The CDR3, as DNA: TGTGCCAGCAGCGTAGTGGTAGCAGATGAGCAGTTCTTC.